This entry lists 29 T cell receptor beta chains sequenced from one sample in a study of blood T cell repertoires in COVID-19. Profiling relied on immunoSEQ multiplex PCR, and the TCRdb table lists in-frame clones only, not all of them. The sample lists 90,000 to 110,000 clones; approximately 82% were seen once. Sample: peripheral blood. These receptors were taken from a woman of 80 years or more with active or convalescent COVID-19.

This clone has just a few counts. The chain is built from TRBV7-2 and TRBJ2-5; D not resolved. The CDR3 length is 12 residues. Germline values: CDR1 SGHTA, CDR2 FQGNSA. V lost 5 bases, J lost 7 bases, and 11 bases lay in between. The CDR3 DNA follows: TGTGCCAGCAGCCCGATCCAGTCGACCCAGTACTTC. Translation gives CASSPIQSTQYF.

This chain joins TRBV7-8 and TRBJ2-1, with TRBD2 matching 7 bases. The V segment lost 3 bases and the J segment 0 bases; nucleotides outside the gene matches: 5. This CDR3 spans 16 amino acids. Germline CDR1 reads SGHVS; CDR2 reads FQNEAQ. The CDR3 protein is CASSLRGGASYNEQFF. Written as DNA, the CDR3 is TGTGCCAGCAGCTTGCGCGGGGGAGCCTCCTACAATGAGCAGTTCTTC.

The chain carries TRBV24-1 and TRBJ2-1, with 9 bases matching TRBD2. V shed 5 bases and J 10 bases; nucleotides not matched to a gene: 5. CDR1 is KGHDR, CDR2 SFDVKD, per germline. The CDR3 has 13 residues. The DNA of the CDR3 is TGTGCCACCAGTGCGTTTCTAGCGGGAGAGCAGTTCTTC. Translating gives CATSAFLAGEQFF.

J is TRBJ1-2 and V is TRBV30; 10 nucleotides align to TRBD1. V trimming: 5 bases; J trimming: 4 bases; junction bases outside the gene matches: 7. The CDR3 runs to 14 residues. Germline V gene lookup returns CDR1 GTSNPN and CDR2 SVGIG (reference sequence). CDR3 coding DNA: TGTGCCTGGGAGGGGACAGGGGTTGCCTATGGCTACACCTTC. It is translated as CAWEGTGVAYGYTF.

The DNA of the CDR3 is TGTGCCAGCAGTTCCCTAGCGGGAGGGCCGAACAATGAGCAGTTCTTC. Translated: CASSSLAGGPNNEQFF. The chain combines TRBV27 with TRBJ2-1, with 12 nucleotides matching TRBD2. Germline V CDR1 and CDR2: MNHEY, SMNVEV (reference sequence). This CDR3 comprises 16 residues. V dropped 4 bases and J dropped 5; count of bases not matched to a gene: 6.

The chain has TRBV5-4 and TRBJ1-1; D possibly corresponds to TRBD1 (5 bases). Germline V gene sequence: CDR1 SGHNT, CDR2 YYREEE (reference sequence). Trimming cost V 0 bases and J 5 bases, with 14 bases left between them. The CDR3 has 15 amino acids. CDR3 coding DNA: TGTGCCAGCAGCTTGGTAGGGGCTTTGGAGACTGAAGCTTTCTTT. Amino acid sequence: CASSLVGALETEAFF.

A word on this clone: Relative to the germline gene, one junction end is altered; a read error may explain this. The chain carries TRBV3-1 (or the pseudogene TRBV3-2) and TRBJ2-1, with D maybe TRBD1 (6 bases). This CDR3 has 12 residues. CDR1 is LGHDT, CDR2 YNNKEL, per germline (reference sequence). As DNA, the CDR3 is TGTGCCAGCAGCCTCATGGGGGCTAGCCCGGTCTTC. Amino acids: CASSLMGASPVF.

This chain connects TRBV6-2 or TRBV6-3 to TRBJ2-7, with TRBD2 as a possible D gene (5 bases). Trimming cost V 2 bases and J 3 bases, with 5 bases left between them. From germline, CDR1 is MNHEY and CDR2 SVGEGT. This CDR3 has 12 residues. Written as DNA, the CDR3 is TGTGCCAGCAGTTACCGGGACTACGAGCAGTACTTC. Translation gives CASSYRDYEQYF.

The V gene is TRBV28, the J gene TRBJ1-3; D is possibly TRBD1 (6 bases). This CDR3 region has 15 residues. Germline CDR1 MDHEN, CDR2 SYDVKM. The ends were cut back, 7 bases at V and 4 bases at J, with 17 bases in the middle. The CDR3 is CASTSPTGFGNTIYF. The CDR3 region has the DNA TGTGCCAGCACTTCTCCCACAGGGTTCGGAAACACCATATATTTT.

This chain connects TRBV7-8 to TRBJ2-3, with TRBD2 matching over 10 bases. CDR1 is SGHVS and CDR2 is FQNEAQ in the germline V gene. The CDR3 loop spans 19 amino acids. V was pared by 2 bases and J by 4 bases, with 15 bases of the junction left unmatched. In nucleotides, the CDR3 is TGTGCCAGCAGCTTATTAATCCTAGCCACTAGCGGGAAGGCAGATACGCAGTATTTT. This encodes CASSLLILATSGKADTQYF.

The chain employs TRBV30 and TRBJ2-1; TRBD2 is a possible D gene (5 bases). The germline CDR1 and CDR2 sequences are GTSNPN and SVGIG (reference sequence). The CDR3 is 14 residues long. Deletions cut 1 base from V and 8 bases from J, with 15 bases between. The CDR3 spells CAWSGGRGPHEQFF. As DNA, the CDR3 is TGTGCCTGGAGTGGAGGGCGCGGTCCACATGAGCAGTTCTTC. The complete variable domain, with remaining parts taken from reference TRBV30 and TRBJ2-1, reads SQTIHQWPATLVQPVGSPLSLECTVEGTSNPNLYWYRQAAGRGLQLLFYSVGIGQISSEVPQNLSASRPQDRQFILSSKKLLLSDSGFYLCAWSGGRGPHEQFFGPGTRLTVL.

The chain couples TRBV7-3 to TRBJ2-5; a weak D match, TRBD2 (6 bases). Trimming cost V 3 bases and J 5 bases, with 13 bases left between them. The CDR3 contains 14 residues. Germline CDR1 SGHTA, CDR2 FQGTGA. CDR3 DNA: TGTGCCAGCAGCTTGGGGGGTTCGGGTGAGACCCAGTACTTC. Translation gives CASSLGGSGETQYF.

This clone was observed a few times. This rearrangement joins TRBV7-3 to TRBJ2-2, with 10 bases identical to TRBD2. Germline trimming cut 5 bases from V and 4 bases from J; bases unmatched to any gene: 4. CDR1 and CDR2 (germline): SGHTA, FQGTGA. The CDR3 extends over 15 amino acids. The CDR3 coding sequence is TGTGCCAGCAGCCCTAGCGGGAGAGCCACCGGGGAGCTGTTTTTT. Its translation is CASSPSGRATGELFF.

The chain carries TRBV19 and TRBJ2-2; TRBD2 might be the D (6 bases). V gave up 8 bases and J gave up 3 bases, with 13 bases separating them. This CDR3 has 14 amino acids. CDR1 and CDR2 (germline): LNHDA, SQIVND (reference sequence). Here the CDR3 DNA reads TGTGCCAGTTCCCGGGAGTCGGACACCGGGGAGCTGTTTTTT. Translation gives CASSRESDTGELFF.

The J gene is TRBJ1-6, the V gene TRBV13; D unresolved. This CDR3 comprises 13 residues. Germline V gene sequence: CDR1 PRHDT, CDR2 FYEKMQ (reference sequence). Trimming removed 2 bases from V and 12 bases from J, with 11 bases in between. CDR3 amino acids: CASSLSPGGPLHF. In DNA, the CDR3 is TGTGCCAGCAGCTTAAGTCCAGGTGGACCCCTCCACTTT.

The chain is built from TRBV11-2 and TRBJ1-2; D is perhaps TRBD1 (5 bases). This CDR3 is built from 14 residues. Germline V CDR1 and CDR2: SGHAT, FQNNGV. Between the trimmed V and J ends, which lost 2 bases and 1 base, there was a span of 8 bases. The CDR3 loop is CASSLHQGNYGYTF. The CDR3, as DNA: TGTGCCAGCAGCTTACACCAGGGTAACTATGGCTACACCTTC.

This clone came up once. The chain carries TRBV29-1 and TRBJ2-1; 9 bases are shared with TRBD2. Trimming took 3 bases from V and 9 from J; bases not matched to a gene: 6. The CDR3 is 13 amino acids. Germline assignment: CDR1 SQVTM and CDR2 ANQGSEA. The CDR3 protein is CSVEGLAGSEQFF. CDR3 in DNA: TGCAGCGTTGAGGGTCTAGCGGGGAGTGAGCAGTTCTTC.

The chain couples TRBV24-1 to TRBJ2-2; D perhaps matches TRBD1 (6 bases). The CDR3 is made up of 16 amino acids. V was trimmed by 4 bases and J by 9 bases, leaving 20 bases between them. Germline CDR1 reads KGHDR; CDR2 reads SFDVKD. CDR3 sequence (DNA): TGTGCCACCAGTGACACCGGACAGTTTACTGACCGGGAGCTGTTTTTT. This translates into CATSDTGQFTDRELFF.

This clone has a single count. The chain couples TRBV5-8 to TRBJ1-3; 7 positions agree with TRBD1. The CDR3 has 18 amino acids. The V segment lost 6 bases and the J segment 0 bases; nucleotides outside the gene matches: 15. The germline V gene has CDR1 SGHTS and CDR2 YDEGEE. CDR3 nucleotides: TGTGCCAGCAAACGACAGGGAGCCCGTGTAATCTCTGGAAACACCATATATTTT. Amino acid sequence: CASKRQGARVISGNTIYF.

The V and J genes are TRBV9 and TRBJ2-7; a weak D match, TRBD1 (6 bases). The germline V gene encodes CDR1 SGDLS and CDR2 YYNGEE. V lost 0 bases and J lost 4, with 14 bases in between. This CDR3 is built from 15 residues. CDR3: CASSVGQGSRYEQYF. CDR3 sequence (DNA): TGTGCCAGCAGCGTAGGCCAGGGGAGTCGGTACGAGCAGTACTTC.

The chain combines TRBV2 with TRBJ2-2; perhaps TRBD2 as D (6 bases). The germline gives CDR1 SNHLY, CDR2 FYNNEI. Trimming pared 3 bases from V and 5 bases from J, leaving 10 bases between. The CDR3 has 14 amino acids. In nucleotides, the CDR3 is TGTGCCAGCAGTGATCCTGCGGGAACCGGGGAGCTGTTTTTT. Translating it yields CASSDPAGTGELFF. The entire variable domain, with the rest obtained from reference TRBV2 and TRBJ2-2, is as follows: EPEVTQTPSHQVTQMGQEVILRCVPISNHLYFYWYRQILGQKVEFLVSFYNNEISEKSEIFDDQFSVERPDGSNFTLKIRSTKLEDSAMYFCASSDPAGTGELFFGEGSRLTVL.

This chain links TRBV28 with TRBJ2-7, with 7 bases aligning to TRBD2. V gave up 9 bases and J gave up 6 bases; unmatched junction bases: 17. Germline V lookup: CDR1 MDHEN, CDR2 SYDVKM. The CDR3 is 15 amino acids. The CDR3 DNA is TGTGCCAGTCGCCCTAGGGGAGGGCTCGTGGGCGAGCAGTACTTC. It encodes CASRPRGGLVGEQYF.

The chain combines TRBV5-1 with TRBJ2-7; a weak D match, TRBD2 (6 bases). There are 14 residues in the CDR3. Germline CDR1 and CDR2: SGHRS and YFSETQ. V gave up 4 bases and J gave up 2 bases, with 13 bases separating them. The CDR3 nucleotides are TGCGCCAGCAGCAGCGCTAGCGCAACCTACGAGCAGTACTTC. It yields the protein CASSSASATYEQYF.

The chain carries TRBV7-8 and TRBJ2-1; unclear D gene. Germline V CDR1 and CDR2: SGHVS, FQNEAQ. The CDR3 extends over 14 amino acids. Trimming stripped 3 bases from V and 0 bases from J, with 6 bases between. The CDR3 DNA reads as TGTGCCAGCAGCTTCGGTAGCTCCTACAATGAGCAGTTCTTC. This translates into CASSFGSSYNEQFF. Together with reference TRBV7-8 and TRBJ2-1, the CDR3 gives the full variable domain: GAGVSQSPRYKVAKRGQDVALRCDPISGHVSLFWYQQALGQGPEFLTYFQNEAQLDKSGLPSDRFFAERPEGSVSTLKIQRTQQEDSAVYLCASSFGSSYNEQFFGPGTRLTVL.

This sequence joins TRBV28 and TRBJ2-5, with D tentatively TRBD1 (5 bases). Germline V CDR1 and CDR2: MDHEN, SYDVKM. Trimming took off 6 bases at V and 5 bases at J, with 16 bases between the two ends. The CDR3 extends over 14 amino acids. As DNA, the CDR3 is TGTGCCAGCAGCCCGCAGGGAACCAAGGAGACCCAGTACTTC. Translation: CASSPQGTKETQYF.

The chain links TRBV20-1 to TRBJ1-5; D not certain. Trimming took 3 bases from V and 5 from J, leaving 11 bases between them. Germline V gene sequence: CDR1 DFQATT, CDR2 SNEGSKA (reference sequence). The CDR3 has 13 amino acids. The CDR3 sequence: CSASSVEDQPQHF. CDR3 sequence (DNA): TGCAGTGCTAGTTCGGTAGAGGATCAGCCCCAGCATTTT.

The V call is TRBV29-1, the J call TRBJ1-2, with 7 nucleotides matching TRBD1. Germline V gene lookup returns CDR1 SQVTM and CDR2 ANQGSEA. The CDR3 length is 12 residues. The V gene end was trimmed by 4 bases and the J gene end by 8 bases; junction bases not matched to a gene: 7. This CDR3 reads CSVGEGGRGYTF. The CDR3 DNA reads as TGCAGCGTTGGGGAAGGGGGCCGGGGCTACACCTTC.

The rearrangement uses TRBV28 and TRBJ1-3, with a possible D match to TRBD1 (5 bases). With 8 bases removed from V and 4 bases from J, the gap between germline ends came to 15 bases. This CDR3 has 14 residues. The germline V gene encodes CDR1 MDHEN and CDR2 SYDVKM. The CDR3 bases are TGTGCCAGCGGTGTCGGGGGGGACGGAAACACCATATATTTT. Amino acids: CASGVGGDGNTIYF. Looking up the rest from reference TRBV28 and TRBJ1-3 gives the full variable domain: DVKVTQSSRYLVKRTGEKVFLECVQDMDHENMFWYRQDPGLGLRLIYFSYDVKMKEKGDIPEGYSVSREKKERFSLILESASTNQTSMYLCASGVGGDGNTIYFGEGSWLTVV.

The V gene is TRBV3-1 (or the pseudogene TRBV3-2), the J gene TRBJ2-7, with 10 positions matching TRBD2. V lost 4 bases to trimming and J lost 7 bases; unmatched junction nucleotides: 4. CDR1 is LGHDT and CDR2 is YNNKEL in the germline V gene (reference sequence). This CDR3 has 13 amino acids. The CDR3 is CASSRTSGTEQYF. The DNA for the CDR3 is TGTGCCAGCAGCCGGACTAGCGGTACTGAGCAGTACTTC.